The next 2 T cell receptor delta chains were all read from a single sample in a study of gammadelta T cells in human blood. TCRdb reprocessed the RT-PCR reads through CATT. Among some 350 delta-chain clones listed, roughly 30% were seen once. The sequenced sample consisted of non-Vgamma9Vdelta2 gamma-delta T cells from infant blood. The receptors come from a human donor.

Judged by abundance, this clone is large. The gene calls are TRDV1 and TRDJ1; 10 bases agree with TRDD3. The germline gives CDR1 TSWWSYY, CDR2 QGS. With V trimmed by 0 bases and J by 0 bases, 13 bases remained unmatched. The CDR3 spans 20 residues. CDR3 sequence: CALGELSTYWGIPYTDKLIF. The CDR3, as DNA: TGTGCTCTTGGGGAACTATCTACGTACTGGGGGATCCCGTACACCGATAAACTCATCTTT.

This clone is labeled as large. This sample also contains other DNA sequences that code for the same CDR3. This chain joins TRDV1 and TRDJ1; D tentatively fits TRDD2 or TRDD3 (7 bases each). Looked up from germline, CDR1 is TSWWSYY and CDR2 is QGS. Trimming removed 5 bases from V and 0 bases from J, with 34 bases in between. This CDR3 has 22 amino acids. The DNA of the CDR3 is TGTGCTCTTGGGTCACCGGGTTCCTACGTTTGGGGGACGCATTCGTACACCGATAAACTCATCTTT. It yields the protein CALGSPGSYVWGTHSYTDKLIF.